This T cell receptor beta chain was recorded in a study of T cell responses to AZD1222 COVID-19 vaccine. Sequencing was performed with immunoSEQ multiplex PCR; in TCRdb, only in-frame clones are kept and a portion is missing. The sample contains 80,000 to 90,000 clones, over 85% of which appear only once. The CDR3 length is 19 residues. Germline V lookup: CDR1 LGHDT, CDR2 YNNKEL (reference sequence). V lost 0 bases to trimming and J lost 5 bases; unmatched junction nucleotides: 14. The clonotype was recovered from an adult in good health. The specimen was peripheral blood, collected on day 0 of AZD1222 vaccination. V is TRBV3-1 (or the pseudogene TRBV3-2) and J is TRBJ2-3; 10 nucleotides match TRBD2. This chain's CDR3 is CASSQDLLAGPPERDTQYF. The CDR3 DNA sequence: TGTGCCAGCAGCCAAGATCTACTAGCGGGGCCACCAGAGAGAGATACGCAGTATTTT.